The clone carrying this T cell receptor (beta chain) came up a few times. The germline CDR1 and CDR2 sequences are SGHTA and FQGTGA. The CDR3 spans 14 residues. With V trimmed by 4 bases and J by 3 bases, 2 bases remained unmatched. Labeling with CFSE marked about 200,000 responder cells, which were plated with about 200,000 irradiated, violet-dye-labeled stimulator cells. Once the reaction had ended, proliferating CFSE-low CD3+CD4+ and CD3+CD8+ responders were sorted. Libraries were prepared by immunoSEQ multiplex PCR; TCRdb keeps only in-frame clonotypes and omits some of them. In the table there are 23,000 or so clones, 33% of which are singletons. These data come from a study of graft-versus-host responses after intestinal transplantation. Study at large: Multivisceral, liver-intestinal, or isolated intestinal transplants were given to recipients. Every one of the recipients received anti-thymocyte globulin induction and afterwards took tacrolimus and steroids for around 3 years.

The study, taken as a whole, reports: Across patients carrying graft-donor T cell macrochimerism, allografts held high graft-versus-host to host-versus-graft clonal ratios.

This sequence was found in a human patient who received an intestinal transplant. The genes are TRBV7-3 and TRBJ2-2; TRBD2 aligns across 7 bases. This specimen consisted of alloreactive CD8+ T cells from a mixed lymphocyte reaction culture, obtained before intestinal transplant. The subset denotes: CFSE-low proliferating T cells sorted from roughly six-day pre-transplant mixed lymphocyte reaction (GvH or HvG direction). The DNA for the CDR3 is TGTGCCAGCAGCTCTAGCGGTTACACCGGGGAGCTGTTTTTT. Protein: CASSSSGYTGELFF.